The 24 T cell receptor beta chains below all came from one sample that was sequenced in a study of blood T cell repertoires in COVID-19. This table comes from immunoSEQ multiplex PCR, and its TCRdb copy is limited to in-frame clones, with some not included. The repertoire holds a few hundred thousand clones, with 88% as singletons. The sequenced sample consisted of peripheral blood. The receptors here all came from a woman in her twenties or thirties with COVID-19, enrolled during active disease.

The chain employs TRBV2 and TRBJ2-7; 7 bases are a match to TRBD1. CDR1 SNHLY and CDR2 FYNNEI come from the germline V gene. V was pared by 9 bases and J by 6 bases, with 14 bases of the junction left unmatched. The CDR3 is made up of 14 amino acids. CDR3: CASLPGTDVLEQYV. The CDR3 region has the DNA TGTGCCAGTTTGCCCGGGACAGACGTCCTCGAGCAGTACGTC.

The V call is TRBV10-1, the J call TRBJ1-2; TRBD1 might be the D (6 bases). Germline V gene lookup returns CDR1 WNHNN and CDR2 SYGVQD (reference sequence). The ends were cut back, 6 bases at V and 6 bases at J, with 11 bases in the middle. This CDR3 is built from 12 residues. CDR3 amino acids: CASREGQNGYTF. The CDR3 DNA follows: TGCGCCAGCAGAGAAGGACAGAATGGCTACACCTTC.

This CDR3 is CASSEMGGRFEQFF. The DNA of the CDR3 is TGTGCCAGCAGTGAAATGGGGGGTCGGTTTGAGCAGTTCTTC. The chain links TRBV6-1 to TRBJ2-1; perhaps TRBD2 as D (6 bases). There are 14 residues in the CDR3. The germline V gene encodes CDR1 MNHNS and CDR2 SASEGT. V was cut by 2 bases and J by 9 bases, with 14 bases left in between.

V is TRBV6-6 and J is TRBJ1-2; D gene unclear. The V and J ends lost 2 bases and 2 bases respectively, with 6 bases between them. The CDR3 covers 13 residues. The germline CDR1 and CDR2 sequences are MNHNY and SVGAGI (reference sequence). The CDR3 protein is CASSYDTNYGYTF. Here the CDR3 DNA reads TGTGCCAGCAGTTACGACACGAACTATGGCTACACCTTC.

CDR3 in amino acids: CATSDHGSGNTIYF. DNA for the CDR3: TGTGCCACCTCAGACCACGGGTCTGGAAACACCATATATTTT. The V call is TRBV15, the J call TRBJ1-3; no clear D gene. The ends were cut back, 8 bases at V and 1 base at J, with 12 bases in the middle. CDR3 length equals 14 residues. CDR1 and CDR2 from the germline V gene are LNHNV and YYDKDF (reference sequence).

This sequence joins TRBV2 and TRBJ1-5, with a possible D match to TRBD1 (6 bases). Trimming removed 10 bases at V and 3 bases at J, with 19 bases between. Looked up from germline, CDR1 is SNHLY and CDR2 is FYNNEI. CDR3 size: 15 residues. CDR3 sequence (DNA): TGTGCCACCCAAATGGCGGGGGGCGACAATCAGCCCCAGCATTTT. Translating it yields CATQMAGGDNQPQHF.

V gene TRBV5-1 combines with J gene TRBJ2-5; D may be TRBD2 (5 bases). The V gene lost 3 bases and the J gene lost 0 bases, with 9 bases spanning the gap. Germline V gene data show CDR1 as SGHRS and CDR2 as YFSETQ. CDR3 length: 14 residues. CDR3 region: CASSSRGDQETQYF. The CDR3 DNA is TGCGCCAGCAGCTCCCGGGGAGACCAAGAGACCCAGTACTTC.

V is TRBV5-4 and J is TRBJ1-2; the match to TRBD1 covers 7 bases. This CDR3 is built from 15 residues. V lost 4 bases, J lost 2 bases, and 8 bases stayed unmatched. Per the germline V gene, CDR1 is SGHNT and CDR2 is YYREEE (reference sequence). The CDR3 bases are TGTGCCAGCAGCGATCCGGACAGGACGAACTATGGCTACACCTTC. This codes for CASSDPDRTNYGYTF.

The CDR3 spells CSGRGDPYNEQFF. The CDR3 nucleotides are TGCAGCGGGCGGGGGGACCCCTACAATGAGCAGTTCTTC. The chain joins TRBV29-1 to TRBJ2-1; TRBD2 matches 8 bases. The ends lost 7 bases at V and 2 bases at J; junction bases unmatched: 4. CDR3 length: 13 residues. CDR1 is SQVTM, CDR2 ANQGSEA, per germline.

This chain connects TRBV5-6 to TRBJ2-7; D gene unclear. Germline CDR1 is SGHDT and CDR2 is YYEEEE. The CDR3 runs 14 residues. V was clipped by 1 base and J by 5 bases, with 13 bases between them. The CDR3 DNA sequence: TGTGCCAGCAGCTTGATGGCAGGCTCTAACGAGCAGTACTTC. Its translation is CASSLMAGSNEQYF.

The chain couples TRBV19 to TRBJ1-5, with D hard to call. The CDR3 spans 15 residues. Germline CDR1 is LNHDA and CDR2 is SQIVND (reference sequence). The V gene lost 5 bases and the J gene lost 5 bases, with 16 bases spanning the gap. CDR3 region: CASSATGAADQPQHF. CDR3 bases: TGTGCCAGTAGTGCGACGGGTGCCGCGGATCAGCCCCAGCATTTT.

This clone is deemed medium-sized. The chain has TRBV3-1 (or the pseudogene TRBV3-2) and TRBJ2-3; TRBD1 matches 10 bases. The V gene end was trimmed by 5 bases and the J gene end by 3 bases; junction bases not matched to a gene: 5. The CDR3 is 15 residues long. Germline CDR1 and CDR2: LGHDT and YNNKEL (reference sequence). The CDR3 protein is CASSSGQGETDTQYF. In DNA, the CDR3 is TGTGCCAGCAGCTCTGGACAGGGGGAGACAGATACGCAGTATTTT.

This chain uses TRBV14 with TRBJ2-3; maybe TRBD1 (5 bases). This CDR3 is 14 amino acids long. The V gene's germline CDR1 is SGHDN and CDR2 FVKESK. Between the trimmed V and J ends, which lost 5 bases and 4 bases, there was a span of 13 bases. The CDR3 spells CASSARVRADTQYF. Written as DNA, the CDR3 is TGTGCCAGCAGCGCCCGAGTCAGGGCAGATACGCAGTATTTT.

The gene calls are TRBV7-9 and TRBJ1-3; D gene unclear. Deletions cut 2 bases from V and 0 bases from J, with 8 bases between. The CDR3 is 15 residues long. Germline V gives CDR1 SEHNR, CDR2 FQNEAQ (reference sequence). CDR3 coding DNA: TGTGCCAGCAGCTTAACGGCTAGCTCTGGAAACACCATATATTTT. It is translated as CASSLTASSGNTIYF.

The V call is TRBV7-6, the J call TRBJ2-5; TRBD2 agrees at 8 bases. From germline, CDR1 is SGHVS and CDR2 FNYEAQ. The J segment lost 5 bases and the V segment lost 5 bases, leaving 10 bases of the junction unmatched. The CDR3 is 15 residues long. The CDR3 DNA follows: TGTGCCAGCAGCGCGAACAGCGGGGGAACGGAGACCCAGTACTTC. Protein: CASSANSGGTETQYF.

The chain has TRBV11-2 and TRBJ2-1; 7 bases map to TRBD2. V was pared by 1 base and J by 13 bases, with 7 bases of the junction left unmatched. CDR3 length: 13 residues. CDR1 SGHAT and CDR2 FQNNGV come from the germline V gene. The CDR3 bases are TGTGCCAGCAGCTTAGGTGGCGCGGGGGTACAGTTCTTC. Translation gives CASSLGGAGVQFF.

This chain uses TRBV5-6 with TRBJ2-5; TRBD2 agrees at 14 bases. Germline V gene sequence: CDR1 SGHDT, CDR2 YYEEEE. J gave up 4 bases and V 4 bases, and 15 bases lay outside the gene matches. The CDR3 sequence is 19 residues long. The CDR3 DNA follows: TGTGCCAGCAGCCCCACCGGACTAGCGGGGGGTGTCCGTAGAGAGACCCAGTACTTC. As protein: CASSPTGLAGGVRRETQYF.

The genes are TRBV6-4 and TRBJ2-1; 7 bases fit TRBD2. The CDR3 has 13 amino acids. Germline lookup yields CDR1 MRHNA and CDR2 SNTAGT. V lost 3 bases, J lost 6 bases, and 2 bases stayed unmatched. The CDR3 spells CASSDAGVNEQFF. In nucleotides, the CDR3 is TGTGCCAGCAGTGATGCGGGGGTCAATGAGCAGTTCTTC.

The chain uses TRBV5-1 and TRBJ1-2; 7 nucleotides agree with TRBD1. V was clipped by 3 bases and J by 3 bases; unmatched bases: 11. In germline, CDR1 is SGHRS, CDR2 YFSETQ. This CDR3 region has 16 residues. In DNA, the CDR3 is TGCGCCAGCAGCTCGTCCAACCACAGGGGAGACTATGGCTACACCTTC. This sequence encodes CASSSSNHRGDYGYTF.

The rearrangement links TRBV7-9 to TRBJ2-1; 8 nucleotides align to TRBD1. V lost 2 bases, J lost 5 bases, and 5 bases stayed unmatched. There are 15 residues in the CDR3. Germline-derived CDR1 and CDR2 are SEHNR and FQNEAQ (reference sequence). The CDR3 nucleotides are TGTGCCAGCAGCTTAAGCAGGGGGCGGGACAATGAGCAGTTCTTC. Translation: CASSLSRGRDNEQFF.

The rearrangement uses TRBV11-2 and TRBJ2-2; 7 bases are shared with TRBD2. The ends lost 1 base at V and 1 base at J; junction bases unmatched: 6. Germline CDR1 SGHAT, CDR2 FQNNGV. CDR3 length equals 17 residues. The CDR3: CASSLARDYLNTGELFF. The CDR3 DNA is TGTGCCAGCAGCTTAGCCCGGGACTACTTGAACACCGGGGAGCTGTTTTTT.

The chain links TRBV19 to TRBJ1-4, with 9 bases lining up with TRBD1. V gave up 9 bases and J gave up 7 bases; unmatched junction bases: 6. This CDR3 is built from 13 residues. Germline V CDR1 and CDR2: LNHDA, SQIVND (reference sequence). CDR3 sequence (DNA): TGTGCCAGCGCTGGACAGGGGCGTGAAAAACTGTTTTTT. Protein: CASAGQGREKLFF.

The chain recombines TRBV6-5 with TRBJ2-3, with D unresolved. Trimming shortened V by 6 bases and J by 4 bases, and 11 bases separated the two germline ends. Per the germline V gene, CDR1 is MNHEY and CDR2 is SVGAGI. There are 13 residues in the CDR3. The CDR3 protein is CASSSFSPDTQYF. In nucleotides, the CDR3 is TGTGCCAGCAGCTCCTTCTCTCCAGATACGCAGTATTTT.

The rearrangement links TRBV6-2 or TRBV6-3 to TRBJ1-1; possible D gene TRBD1, 5 bases. The V gene's germline CDR1 is MNHEY and CDR2 SVGEGT. There are 13 residues in the CDR3. Trimming removed 6 bases at V and 6 bases at J, with 14 bases between. As DNA, the CDR3 is TGTGCCAGCAGCCGGGGGGACCGACCTGAAGCTTTCTTT. Protein sequence: CASSRGDRPEAFF.